This entry lists 27 T cell receptor beta chains sequenced from one sample in a study of blood T cell repertoires in COVID-19. Sequencing used immunoSEQ multiplex PCR; TCRdb keeps in-frame clones, though not all of them. Here the sample spans 80,000 to 95,000 clones, 75% to 85% being singletons. The material sequenced was peripheral blood. The source of these receptors is a man aged 80 or over with COVID-19, enrolled during active disease.

V and J are TRBV5-1 and TRBJ2-7, with 10 bases aligning to TRBD1. Trimming removed 4 bases from V and 5 bases from J; junction bases left unmatched: 9. This CDR3 comprises 15 residues. Germline V CDR1 and CDR2: SGHRS, YFSETQ. The CDR3 sequence: CASSAGTGVGDEQYF. In nucleotides, the CDR3 is TGCGCCAGCAGCGCCGGGACAGGGGTAGGGGACGAGCAGTACTTC.

The chain links TRBV6-5 to TRBJ2-1, with D possibly TRBD2 on 5 matching bases. The V end was cut by 2 bases, the J end by 3 bases, with 11 bases between. Germline CDR1 is MNHEY and CDR2 is SVGAGI. The CDR3 sequence is 15 residues long. DNA of the CDR3: TGTGCCAGCAGTTACGACCTAGCCCGCTACAATGAGCAGTTCTTC. It codes for CASSYDLARYNEQFF.

This clone was seen just once. This chain connects TRBV9 to TRBJ2-1; a possible D gene is TRBD2 (6 bases). The V end was cut by 0 bases, the J end by 0 bases, with 13 bases between. Germline V gene sequence: CDR1 SGDLS, CDR2 YYNGEE. This CDR3 comprises 17 residues. The CDR3 bases are TGTGCCAGCAGCGTAGGGCCGGGAGCCTTCTCCTACAATGAGCAGTTCTTC. It specifies CASSVGPGAFSYNEQFF.

This chain joins TRBV19 and TRBJ1-5, with unresolved D. Per the germline V gene, CDR1 is LNHDA and CDR2 is SQIVND (reference sequence). This CDR3 has 15 amino acids. Trimming pared 1 base from V and 0 bases from J, leaving 7 bases between. In DNA, the CDR3 is TGTGCCAGTAGTATAGGAGCGAATAGCAATCAGCCCCAGCATTTT. Encoded protein: CASSIGANSNQPQHF.

V is TRBV4-2 and J is TRBJ2-1; 11 positions match TRBD2. Trimming removed 1 base from V and 7 bases from J; junction bases left unmatched: 3. Germline values: CDR1 LGHNA, CDR2 YNFKEQ. CDR3 length: 15 amino acids. The CDR3 protein is CASSQGSGGGNEQFF. Here the CDR3 DNA reads TGTGCCAGCAGCCAAGGTAGCGGGGGGGGAAATGAGCAGTTCTTC.

This clone was seen a few times. This chain uses TRBV19 with TRBJ1-1; D unclear. The CDR3 length is 13 residues. In germline, CDR1 is LNHDA, CDR2 SQIVND (reference sequence). The germline V and J ends were trimmed by 7 bases and 0 bases, with 9 bases remaining between them. CDR3 in amino acids: CASKGDMNTEAFF. The CDR3 DNA reads as TGTGCCAGTAAAGGAGATATGAACACTGAAGCTTTCTTT.

The CDR3 sequence: CASSGTVNTEAFF. Here the CDR3 DNA reads TGTGCCAGCAGTGGGACAGTTAACACTGAAGCTTTCTTT. V and J are TRBV6-4 and TRBJ1-1, with D possibly matching TRBD1 (6 bases). The germline CDR1 and CDR2 sequences are MRHNA and SNTAGT. The CDR3 spans 13 residues. V gave up 4 bases and J gave up 2 bases, with 8 bases separating them.

This clone was observed many times. V is TRBV4-1 and J is TRBJ2-2, with 14 nucleotides matching TRBD2. Germline V gene sequence: CDR1 MGHRA, CDR2 YSYEKL. V shed 1 base, J shed 6 bases, and the junction held 7 bases outside the gene matches. The CDR3 is 18 residues long. CDR3: CASSQVGTSGRQSGELFF. CDR3 sequence (DNA): TGCGCCAGCAGCCAAGTGGGGACTAGCGGGAGACAGTCCGGGGAGCTGTTTTTT.

This clone was detected only a few times. This chain joins TRBV5-4 and TRBJ1-2; D remains unclear. The germline V and J ends were trimmed by 4 bases and 4 bases, with 11 bases remaining between them. The CDR3 covers 13 residues. Looked up from germline, CDR1 is SGHNT and CDR2 is YYREEE (reference sequence). The CDR3 DNA follows: TGTGCCAGCAGCACCCTGGGAGCCTATGGCTACACCTTC. Translation gives CASSTLGAYGYTF.

V and J are TRBV2 and TRBJ2-2, with D perhaps TRBD1 (5 bases). Per the germline V gene, CDR1 is SNHLY and CDR2 is FYNNEI. Trimming removed 1 base at V and 1 base at J, with 16 bases between. This CDR3 comprises 18 residues. Here the CDR3 reads CASSEDIFGQGNTGELFF. The CDR3 bases are TGTGCCAGCAGTGAAGATATTTTTGGGCAGGGGAACACCGGGGAGCTGTTTTTT.

V usage is TRBV7-9 and J usage is TRBJ1-6, with a tentative D call TRBD1 (6 bases). V dropped 5 bases and J dropped 8 bases, with 16 bases sitting between them. The CDR3 has 15 residues. Per the germline V gene, CDR1 is SEHNR and CDR2 is FQNEAQ (reference sequence). The CDR3 bases are TGTGCCAGCAGCCCCAATCGGGGGGCGGATTCACCCCTCCACTTT. Protein: CASSPNRGADSPLHF.

This rearrangement joins TRBV9 to TRBJ2-7; TRBD2 agrees at 7 bases. The CDR3 extends over 16 amino acids. CDR1 SGDLS and CDR2 YYNGEE come from the germline V gene. Losses at the gene ends were 0 bases for V and 2 bases for J; bases not matched to a gene: 8. The chain's CDR3 is CASSVAASGSPYEQYF. The CDR3 DNA follows: TGTGCCAGCAGCGTAGCGGCTAGCGGATCCCCCTACGAGCAGTACTTC.

The chain combines TRBV20-1 with TRBJ1-1; the D gene is possibly TRBD1 (6 bases). The CDR3 spans 16 residues. The germline V gene encodes CDR1 DFQATT and CDR2 SNEGSKA (reference sequence). Trimming left V 3 bases short and J 0 bases short, with 17 bases between. CDR3 DNA: TGCAGTGCTAGTGAGGGGGGGTTTGGACTGAACACTGAAGCTTTCTTT. Translating it yields CSASEGGFGLNTEAFF.

V gene TRBV29-1 combines with J gene TRBJ1-4; 9 nucleotides align to TRBD1. The CDR3 length is 13 residues. Trimming cost V 6 bases and J 8 bases; bases outside gene matches: 7. Germline V gene data show CDR1 as SQVTM and CDR2 as ANQGSEA. The CDR3 sequence: CSVTGQGTEKLFF. Here the CDR3 DNA reads TGCAGCGTGACTGGACAGGGGACCGAAAAACTGTTTTTT.

V usage is TRBV4-3 and J usage is TRBJ1-1; a possible D gene is TRBD1 (6 bases). The V end lost 2 bases, the J end lost 2 bases, and 18 bases lay between the germline ends. The germline V gene has CDR1 LGHNA and CDR2 YSLEER. This CDR3 is 17 amino acids long. CDR3 amino acids: CASSQYLGGDINTEAFF. The CDR3 coding sequence is TGCGCCAGCAGCCAATACTTGGGGGGGGACATTAACACTGAAGCTTTCTTT.

This clone occurred many times. The V gene is TRBV14, the J gene TRBJ2-4; D might be TRBD1 (7 bases). The CDR3 is 15 amino acids. CDR1 is SGHDN and CDR2 is FVKESK in the germline V gene. The V gene lost 4 bases and the J gene lost 8 bases, with 18 bases spanning the gap. The CDR3 DNA reads as TGTGCCAGCAGCCGACTACAGGGACAGCGGGACATTCAGTACTTC. Residues: CASSRLQGQRDIQYF.

This clone has just a few counts. V usage is TRBV11-2 and J usage is TRBJ1-3; tentatively, D is TRBD1 (6 bases). Germline CDR1 is SGHAT and CDR2 is FQNNGV. Trimming took off 5 bases at V and 5 bases at J, with 7 bases between the two ends. This CDR3 spans 12 amino acids. The CDR3 sequence: CASSRDRNTIYF. CDR3 nucleotides: TGTGCCAGCAGCAGGGACAGAAACACCATATATTTT.

The chain couples TRBV7-5 to TRBJ1-5; TRBD1 reflects the table's D call only, with no check against the DNA. TRBV7-5 is deemed a pseudogene. The CDR3 runs to 16 residues. In nucleotides, the CDR3 is TGTGTCAGAAGCTCCTTGACAGGGAGGTTTCGTCAGCCCCAGCATTTT. This codes for CVRSSLTGRFRQPQHF.

The J gene is TRBJ1-1, the V gene TRBV9; D is unclear. CDR3 length: 16 residues. V lost 0 bases and J 0 bases, leaving 12 bases between the germline ends. Germline CDR1 is SGDLS and CDR2 is YYNGEE. CDR3 bases: TGTGCCAGCAGCGTAGGGGAGAATAGACTGAACACTGAAGCTTTCTTT. Its protein is CASSVGENRLNTEAFF.

V usage is TRBV5-4 and J usage is TRBJ1-3; a possible D gene is TRBD1 (5 bases). The CDR3 extends over 16 amino acids. Germline V gene data show CDR1 as SGHNT and CDR2 as YYREEE (reference sequence). V lost 5 bases, J lost 4 bases, and 19 bases lay in between. CDR3 DNA: TGTGCCAGCAGTCTAGAGGATCCGACAGCCGGAAACACCATATATTTT. Protein: CASSLEDPTAGNTIYF.

This clone was observed once. The V call is TRBV28, the J call TRBJ2-3, with 11 bases identical to TRBD2. V gave up 4 bases and J gave up 5 bases; unmatched junction bases: 5. The CDR3 sequence is 15 residues long. Germline V CDR1 and CDR2: MDHEN, SYDVKM. The CDR3 DNA sequence: TGTGCCAGCAGTTCGACTAGCGGGATGAGAGATACGCAGTATTTT. This codes for CASSSTSGMRDTQYF.

The chain employs TRBV21-1 and TRBJ2-3; the table calls TRBD1, which could not be checked here. TRBV21-1 counts as a pseudogene. The CDR3 has 16 amino acids. DNA for the CDR3: TGTGCCAGCAGCAAAAATGTAACCAGGGGCGCAGATACGCAGTATTTT. Its translation: CASSKNVTRGADTQYF.

V is TRBV29-1 and J is TRBJ2-5; 10 bases match TRBD2. The germline CDR1 and CDR2 sequences are SQVTM and ANQGSEA. The CDR3 sequence is 12 residues long. V lost 6 bases, J lost 2 bases, and 0 bases stayed unmatched. CDR3 coding DNA: TGCAGCGTAGCGGGAGGGCAAGAGACCCAGTACTTC. Translation: CSVAGGQETQYF.

This chain links TRBV27 with TRBJ1-1; D might be TRBD1 (6 bases). The CDR3 has 15 residues. V lost 5 bases and J lost 2, with 15 bases in between. The germline gives CDR1 MNHEY, CDR2 SMNVEV (reference sequence). This chain's CDR3 is CASSLLLGANTEAFF. For the CDR3, the DNA is TGTGCCAGCAGTCTCTTGTTGGGGGCCAACACTGAAGCTTTCTTT.

V and J are TRBV7-3 and TRBJ2-1, with TRBD2 matching 16 bases. This CDR3 contains 19 residues. V dropped 5 bases and J dropped 0; count of bases not matched to a gene: 7. The V gene's germline CDR1 is SGHTA and CDR2 FQGTGA. The CDR3 here is CASSVGTSGRVLSYNEQFF. CDR3 bases: TGTGCCAGCAGCGTCGGGACTAGCGGGAGGGTCCTCTCCTACAATGAGCAGTTCTTC. The whole variable domain, filled in from reference TRBV7-3 and TRBJ2-1, reads GAGVSQTPSNKVTEKGKYVELRCDPISGHTALYWYRQSLGQGPEFLIYFQGTGAADDSGLPNDRFFAVRPEGSVSTLKIQRTERGDSAVYLCASSVGTSGRVLSYNEQFFGPGTRLTVL.

The V and J genes are TRBV5-1 and TRBJ2-1; 9 bases map to TRBD2. The trim removed 4 bases at V and 8 bases at J, leaving 13 bases unmatched. In germline, CDR1 is SGHRS, CDR2 YFSETQ. The CDR3 is 16 amino acids. The CDR3 loop reads CASSKDSGGGLDEQFF. CDR3 DNA: TGCGCCAGCAGCAAAGATAGCGGGGGAGGACTGGATGAGCAGTTCTTC.

The rearrangement uses TRBV27 and TRBJ2-7; 11 positions match TRBD2. The CDR3 is 18 amino acids. V dropped 2 bases and J dropped 5; count of bases not matched to a gene: 14. Germline V gene sequence: CDR1 MNHEY, CDR2 SMNVEV (reference sequence). The CDR3 reads CASSLIAGGPVVPDEQYF. Here the CDR3 DNA reads TGTGCCAGCAGTTTAATAGCGGGGGGGCCGGTGGTACCCGACGAGCAGTACTTC.